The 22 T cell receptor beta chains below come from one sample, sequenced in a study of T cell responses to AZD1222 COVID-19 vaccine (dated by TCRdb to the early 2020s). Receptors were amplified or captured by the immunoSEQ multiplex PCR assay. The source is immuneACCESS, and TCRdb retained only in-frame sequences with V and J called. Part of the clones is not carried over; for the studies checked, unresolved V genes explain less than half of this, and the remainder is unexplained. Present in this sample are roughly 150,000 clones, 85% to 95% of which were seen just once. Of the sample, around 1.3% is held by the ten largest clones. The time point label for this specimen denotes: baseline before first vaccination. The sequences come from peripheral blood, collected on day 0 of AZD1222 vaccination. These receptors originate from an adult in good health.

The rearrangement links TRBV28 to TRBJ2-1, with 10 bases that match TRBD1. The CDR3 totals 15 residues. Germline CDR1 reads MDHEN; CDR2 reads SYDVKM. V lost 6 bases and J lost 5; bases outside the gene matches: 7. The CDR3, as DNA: TGTGCCAGCAGGGCCGGGACAGGGGTAAACAATGAGCAGTTCTTC. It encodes CASRAGTGVNNEQFF.

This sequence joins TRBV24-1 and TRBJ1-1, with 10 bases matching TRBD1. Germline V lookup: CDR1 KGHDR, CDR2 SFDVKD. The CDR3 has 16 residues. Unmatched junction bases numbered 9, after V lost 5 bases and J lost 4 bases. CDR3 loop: CATSAGDRGGPTEAFF. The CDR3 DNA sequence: TGTGCCACCAGTGCGGGGGACAGGGGAGGACCCACTGAAGCTTTCTTT.

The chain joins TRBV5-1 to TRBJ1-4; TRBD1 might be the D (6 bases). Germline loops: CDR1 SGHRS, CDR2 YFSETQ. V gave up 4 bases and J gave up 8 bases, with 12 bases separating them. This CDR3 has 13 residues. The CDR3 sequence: CASSPGEREKLFF. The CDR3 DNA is TGCGCCAGCAGCCCAGGGGAGCGAGAAAAACTGTTTTTT.

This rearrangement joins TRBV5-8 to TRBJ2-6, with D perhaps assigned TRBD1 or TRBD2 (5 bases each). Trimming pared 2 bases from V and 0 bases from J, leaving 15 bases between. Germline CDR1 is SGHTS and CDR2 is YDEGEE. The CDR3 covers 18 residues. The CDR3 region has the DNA TGTGCCAGCAGCTTAGAGGGACGGATGCCCTCTGGGGCCAACGTCCTGACTTTC. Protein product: CASSLEGRMPSGANVLTF.

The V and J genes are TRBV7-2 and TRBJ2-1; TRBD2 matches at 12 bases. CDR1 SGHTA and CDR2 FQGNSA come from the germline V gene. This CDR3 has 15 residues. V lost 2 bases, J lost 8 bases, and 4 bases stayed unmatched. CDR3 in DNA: TGTGCCAGCAGCTTACTAGCGGGAGGGATTCATGAGCAGTTCTTC. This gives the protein CASSLLAGGIHEQFF.

CDR3 protein: CASSPPRTDPYEQYF. CDR3 nucleotides: TGTGCCAGCTCACCACCCCGGACAGACCCCTACGAGCAGTACTTC. This chain joins TRBV18 and TRBJ2-7, with a weak D call TRBD1 (6 bases). The germline V and J ends were trimmed by 0 bases and 2 bases, with 11 bases remaining between them. The germline V gene encodes CDR1 KGHSH and CDR2 LQKENI. This CDR3 spans 15 amino acids.

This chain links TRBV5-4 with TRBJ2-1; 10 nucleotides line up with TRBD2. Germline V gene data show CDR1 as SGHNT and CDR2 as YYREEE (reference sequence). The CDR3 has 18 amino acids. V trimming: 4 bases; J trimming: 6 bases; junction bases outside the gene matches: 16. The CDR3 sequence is CASSPRPGASGRRNEQFF. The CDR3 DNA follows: TGTGCCAGCAGCCCCCGCCCTGGGGCTAGCGGGAGACGCAATGAGCAGTTCTTC.

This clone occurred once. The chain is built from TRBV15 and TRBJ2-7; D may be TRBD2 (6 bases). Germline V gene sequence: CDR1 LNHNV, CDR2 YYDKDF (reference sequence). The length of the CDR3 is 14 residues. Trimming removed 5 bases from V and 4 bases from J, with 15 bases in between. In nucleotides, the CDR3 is TGTGCCACCAGCGGTGGGGGGAGCTCTTACGAGCAGTACTTC. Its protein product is CATSGGGSSYEQYF.

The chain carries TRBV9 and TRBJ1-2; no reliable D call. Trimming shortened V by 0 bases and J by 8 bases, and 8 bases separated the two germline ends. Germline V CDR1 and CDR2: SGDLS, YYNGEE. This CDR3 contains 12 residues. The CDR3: CASSVAWRGYTF. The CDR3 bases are TGTGCCAGCAGCGTAGCATGGCGGGGCTACACCTTC.

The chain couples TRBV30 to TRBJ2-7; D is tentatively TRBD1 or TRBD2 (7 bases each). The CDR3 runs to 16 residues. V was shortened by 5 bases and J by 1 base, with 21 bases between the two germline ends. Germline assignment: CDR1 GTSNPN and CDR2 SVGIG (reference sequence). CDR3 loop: CAWVGGDREGSYEQYF. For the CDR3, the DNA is TGTGCCTGGGTCGGAGGCGACAGGGAGGGATCCTACGAGCAGTACTTC.

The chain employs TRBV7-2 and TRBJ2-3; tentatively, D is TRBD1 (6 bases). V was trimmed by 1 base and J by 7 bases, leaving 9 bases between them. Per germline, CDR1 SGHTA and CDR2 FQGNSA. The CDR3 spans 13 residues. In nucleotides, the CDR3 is TGTGCCAGCAGCTTAGAACAGGGAAATACGCAGTATTTT. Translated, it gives CASSLEQGNTQYF. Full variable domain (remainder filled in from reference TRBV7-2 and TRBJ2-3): GAGVSQSPSNKVTEKGKDVELRCDPISGHTALYWYRQSLGQGLEFLIYFQGNSAPDKSGLPSDRFSAERTGGSVSTLTIQRTQQEDSAVYLCASSLEQGNTQYFGPGTRLTVL.

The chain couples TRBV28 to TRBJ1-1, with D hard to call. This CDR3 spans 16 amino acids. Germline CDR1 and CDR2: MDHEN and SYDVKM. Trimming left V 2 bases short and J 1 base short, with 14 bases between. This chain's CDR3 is CASSLIHRQPNTEAFF. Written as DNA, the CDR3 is TGTGCCAGCAGTTTAATCCACCGGCAGCCGAACACTGAAGCTTTCTTT.

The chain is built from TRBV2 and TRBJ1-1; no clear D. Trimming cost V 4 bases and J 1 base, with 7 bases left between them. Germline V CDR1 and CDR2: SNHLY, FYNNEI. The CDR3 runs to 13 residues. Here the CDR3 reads CASSVLGNTEAFF. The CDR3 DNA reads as TGTGCCAGCAGTGTCTTAGGGAACACTGAAGCTTTCTTT.

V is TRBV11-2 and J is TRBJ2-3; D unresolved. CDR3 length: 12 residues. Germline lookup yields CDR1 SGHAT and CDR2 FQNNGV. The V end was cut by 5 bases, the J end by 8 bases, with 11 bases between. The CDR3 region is CASSPQRGTQYF. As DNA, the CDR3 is TGTGCCAGCAGCCCCCAACGTGGTACGCAGTATTTT.

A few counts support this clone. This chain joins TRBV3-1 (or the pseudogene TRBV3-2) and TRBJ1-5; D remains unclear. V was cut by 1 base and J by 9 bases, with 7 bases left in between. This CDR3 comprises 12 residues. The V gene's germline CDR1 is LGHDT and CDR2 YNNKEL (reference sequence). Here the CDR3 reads CASSQADGPQHF. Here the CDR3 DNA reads TGTGCCAGCAGCCAAGCGGATGGGCCCCAGCATTTT.

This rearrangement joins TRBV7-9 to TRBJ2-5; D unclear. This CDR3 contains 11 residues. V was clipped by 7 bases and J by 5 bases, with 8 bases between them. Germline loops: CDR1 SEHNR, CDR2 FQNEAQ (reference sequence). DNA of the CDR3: TGTGCCAGCACCATCAGGGAGACCCAGTACTTC. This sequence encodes CASTIRETQYF.

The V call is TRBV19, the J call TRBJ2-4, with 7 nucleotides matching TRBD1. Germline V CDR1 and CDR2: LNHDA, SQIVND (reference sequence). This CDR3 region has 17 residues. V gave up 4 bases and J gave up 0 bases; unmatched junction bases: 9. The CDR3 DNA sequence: TGTGCCAGTAGTAATGAGGGACAGATAGTAGCCAAAAACATTCAGTACTTC. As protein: CASSNEGQIVAKNIQYF.

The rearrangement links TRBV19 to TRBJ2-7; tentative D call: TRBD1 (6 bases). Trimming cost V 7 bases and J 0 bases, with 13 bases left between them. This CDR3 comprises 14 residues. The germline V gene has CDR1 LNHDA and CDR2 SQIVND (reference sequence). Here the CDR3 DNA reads TGTGCCAGTATGAGGGACACCGACTCCTACGAGCAGTACTTC. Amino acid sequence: CASMRDTDSYEQYF.

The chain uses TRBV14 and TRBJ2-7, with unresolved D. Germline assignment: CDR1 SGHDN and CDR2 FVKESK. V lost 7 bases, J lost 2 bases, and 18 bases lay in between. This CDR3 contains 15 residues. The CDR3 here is CASTPYEKVTYEQYF. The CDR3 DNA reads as TGTGCCAGCACCCCGTACGAAAAGGTTACCTACGAGCAGTACTTC.

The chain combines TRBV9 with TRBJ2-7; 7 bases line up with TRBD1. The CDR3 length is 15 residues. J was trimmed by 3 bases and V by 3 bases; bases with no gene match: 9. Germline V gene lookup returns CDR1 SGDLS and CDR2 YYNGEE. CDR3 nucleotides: TGTGCCAGCAGCGCATCGACAGGGCTTGACTACGAGCAGTACTTC. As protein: CASSASTGLDYEQYF. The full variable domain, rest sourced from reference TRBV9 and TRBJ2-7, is DSGVTQTPKHLITATGQRVTLRCSPRSGDLSVYWYQQSLDQGLQFLIQYYNGEERAKGNILERFSAQQFPDLHSELNLSSLELGDSALYFCASSASTGLDYEQYFGPGTRLTVT.

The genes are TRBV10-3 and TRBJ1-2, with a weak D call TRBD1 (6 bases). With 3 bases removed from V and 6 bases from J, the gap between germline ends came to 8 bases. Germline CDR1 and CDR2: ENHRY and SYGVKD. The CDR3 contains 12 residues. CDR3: CAISDTGHGYTF. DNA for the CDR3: TGTGCCATCAGTGATACAGGGCATGGCTACACCTTC.

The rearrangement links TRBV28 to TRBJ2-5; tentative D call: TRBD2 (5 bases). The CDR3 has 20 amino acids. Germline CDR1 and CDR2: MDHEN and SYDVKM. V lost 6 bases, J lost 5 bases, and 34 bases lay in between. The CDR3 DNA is TGTGCCAGCAGCGGATCTTTCGGTTCATCGAGCGGCGGTGCCGGGGAGACCCAGTACTTC. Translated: CASSGSFGSSSGGAGETQYF.